The 26 T cell receptor beta chains reported below all come from one sample, sequenced in a study of PD-1 blockade in mismatch repair-deficient tumors. Sequencing was performed with immunoSEQ multiplex PCR; in TCRdb, only in-frame clones are kept and a portion is missing. This sample has approximately 110,000 clones, with over 60% found just once. Sample: peripheral blood, taken 60 weeks after starting pembrolizumab. The source of these receptors is an adult with mismatch repair-deficient cancer.

J is TRBJ2-1 and V is TRBV10-3; 9 nucleotides line up with TRBD2. The CDR3 has 14 residues. The ends lost 10 bases at V and 3 bases at J; junction bases unmatched: 7. Germline CDR1 ENHRY, CDR2 SYGVKD. As DNA, the CDR3 is TGTGCCACCACTAGCGGGCTCTTCTACAATGAGCAGTTCTTC. Translated: CATTSGLFYNEQFF.

The chain has TRBV18 and TRBJ2-5; TRBD2 agrees at 7 bases. This CDR3 region has 15 residues. The V gene's germline CDR1 is KGHSH and CDR2 LQKENI. The J segment lost 2 bases and the V segment lost 3 bases, leaving 6 bases of the junction unmatched. The CDR3 DNA reads TGTGCCAGCTCACCGGGAGGGGCATTACAAGAGACCCAGTACTTC. It encodes CASSPGGALQETQYF.

The sample holds a few counts of this clone. The chain links TRBV6-6 to TRBJ1-2; a weak D match, TRBD1 (6 bases). CDR1 MNHNY and CDR2 SVGAGI come from the germline V gene (reference sequence). Trimming took off 7 bases at V and 3 bases at J, with 18 bases between the two ends. This CDR3 comprises 15 residues. The CDR3 region is CASIMDSQNYYGYTF. The CDR3 region has the DNA TGTGCCAGCATTATGGACAGCCAGAACTACTATGGCTACACCTTC.

This chain joins TRBV7-9 and TRBJ2-6; TRBD1 aligns across 7 bases. CDR3 length: 19 residues. Germline V lookup: CDR1 SEHNR, CDR2 FQNEAQ (reference sequence). With V trimmed by 2 bases and J by 0 bases, 10 bases remained unmatched. CDR3 nucleotides: TGTGCCAGCAGCTTACCTTTGACAGGGATTAGCTCTGGGGCCAACGTCCTGACTTTC. Protein sequence: CASSLPLTGISSGANVLTF. The full variable domain, with the rest looked up from reference TRBV7-9 and TRBJ2-6, is DTGVSQNPRHKITKRGQNVTFRCDPISEHNRLYWYRQTLGQGPEFLTYFQNEAQLEKSRLLSDRFSAERPKGSFSTLEIQRTEQGDSAMYLCASSLPLTGISSGANVLTFGAGSRLTVL.

Only one count was recorded for this clone. The J gene is TRBJ1-1, the V gene TRBV9; the match to TRBD1 covers 7 bases. J was trimmed by 4 bases and V by 0 bases; bases with no gene match: 3. The CDR3 contains 14 residues. Germline assignment: CDR1 SGDLS and CDR2 YYNGEE. The CDR3 DNA follows: TGTGCCAGCAGCGTAGTCTCAGGGGGCACTGAAGCTTTCTTT. Its protein is CASSVVSGGTEAFF.

CDR3 in DNA: TGTGCCAGCTCCGGGTTACCTTTGAACACTGAAGCTTTCTTT. Translation: CASSGLPLNTEAFF. This sequence joins TRBV28 and TRBJ1-1; D is undetermined. Germline CDR1 is MDHEN and CDR2 is SYDVKM. V was cut by 8 bases and J by 0 bases, with 13 bases left in between. This CDR3 is built from 14 residues.

The chain recombines TRBV29-1 with TRBJ1-4, with 9 bases aligning to TRBD1. Looked up from germline, CDR1 is SQVTM and CDR2 is ANQGSEA. The CDR3 extends over 14 amino acids. Trimming took 6 bases from V and 2 from J; bases not matched to a gene: 4. CDR3 bases: TGCAGCGTATACGGACAGGGGACTAATGAAAAACTGTTTTTT. This gives the protein CSVYGQGTNEKLFF.

This clone showed up just a few times. The gene calls are TRBV2 and TRBJ1-1, with 10 bases aligning to TRBD1. Germline CDR1 SNHLY, CDR2 FYNNEI. The V segment lost 3 bases and the J segment 2 bases; nucleotides outside the gene matches: 3. This CDR3 is 15 amino acids long. The CDR3 is CASSEWDRGNTEAFF. The CDR3 coding sequence is TGTGCCAGCAGTGAGTGGGACAGGGGAAACACTGAAGCTTTCTTT.

V gene TRBV10-3 combines with J gene TRBJ1-5, with 7 bases lining up with TRBD1. This CDR3 is 13 amino acids long. Unmatched junction bases numbered 6, after V lost 7 bases and J lost 6 bases. The germline CDR1 and CDR2 sequences are ENHRY and SYGVKD. CDR3 DNA: TGTGCCATCACCGACAGGGCGGCTCAGCCCCAGCATTTT. Translated, it gives CAITDRAAQPQHF.

The chain has TRBV12-5 and TRBJ1-1; D not resolved. Germline loops: CDR1 LGHNT, CDR2 FRNRAP. The CDR3 is made up of 13 amino acids. The V end lost 7 bases, the J end lost 2 bases, and 11 bases lay between the germline ends. The CDR3 protein is CASALEANTEAFF. The CDR3 coding sequence is TGTGCTAGTGCCCTTGAGGCTAACACTGAAGCTTTCTTT.

The chain recombines TRBV6-1 with TRBJ1-4; 9 bases align to TRBD1. CDR3 length: 15 amino acids. Per the germline V gene, CDR1 is MNHNS and CDR2 is SASEGT. V was pared by 9 bases and J by 2 bases, with 7 bases of the junction left unmatched. CDR3 in amino acids: CASTGGGLTNEKLFF. For the CDR3, the DNA is TGTGCCAGTACAGGGGGCGGGCTGACTAATGAAAAACTGTTTTTT.

This chain uses TRBV19 with TRBJ2-1, with a tentative D call TRBD2 (6 bases). CDR3 length: 13 residues. Germline V CDR1 and CDR2: LNHDA, SQIVND (reference sequence). Deletions cut 5 bases from V and 8 bases from J, with 13 bases between. CDR3 sequence reads: CASSVRGADEQFF. In nucleotides, the CDR3 is TGTGCCAGTAGTGTGCGGGGCGCGGATGAGCAGTTCTTC.

V usage is TRBV7-9 and J usage is TRBJ2-5; D is ambiguous. V gave up 2 bases and J gave up 4 bases, with 8 bases separating them. The CDR3 consists of 13 residues. CDR1 and CDR2 from the germline V gene are SEHNR and FQNEAQ (reference sequence). The CDR3 loop reads CASSLSLRETQYF. The CDR3 bases are TGTGCCAGCAGCTTAAGTTTGCGAGAGACCCAGTACTTC.

The J gene is TRBJ2-3, the V gene TRBV5-4; the D gene is possibly TRBD2 (5 bases). Germline lookup yields CDR1 SGHNT and CDR2 YYREEE (reference sequence). The V end lost 3 bases, the J end lost 6 bases, and 8 bases lay between the germline ends. CDR3 length: 12 amino acids. This CDR3 reads CASSSSGDTQYF. Written as DNA, the CDR3 is TGTGCCAGCAGCTCCTCGGGGGATACGCAGTATTTT.

This clone was seen a few times. The rearrangement links TRBV7-9 to TRBJ2-7, with D hard to call. V shed 5 bases and J shed 3 bases, with 5 bases lying between them. CDR3 size: 11 residues. Germline V gives CDR1 SEHNR, CDR2 FQNEAQ (reference sequence). CDR3 coding DNA: TGTGCCAGCAGCCGAAACTACGAGCAGTACTTC. This translates into CASSRNYEQYF.

The chain couples TRBV6-5 to TRBJ2-3; the match to TRBD2 covers 12 bases. Germline CDR1 MNHEY, CDR2 SVGAGI. This CDR3 is built from 14 residues. Germline trimming cut 6 bases from V and 6 bases from J; bases unmatched to any gene: 4. The CDR3 sequence: CASRTSGRMDTQYF. For the CDR3, the DNA is TGTGCCAGCAGGACTAGCGGGAGAATGGATACGCAGTATTTT.

The chain joins TRBV7-2 to TRBJ2-3; TRBD2 agrees at 11 bases. Germline CDR1 and CDR2: SGHTA and FQGNSA. Trimming cost V 3 bases and J 5 bases; bases outside gene matches: 10. The CDR3 contains 17 residues. CDR3 loop: CASSLISGRAGRDTQYF. The CDR3 coding sequence is TGTGCCAGCAGCTTGATTAGCGGGAGGGCCGGTAGAGATACGCAGTATTTT.

The J gene is TRBJ2-2, the V gene TRBV5-1, with TRBD2 identical over 11 bases. This CDR3 is 15 amino acids long. Germline V CDR1 and CDR2: SGHRS, YFSETQ. Trimming at V came to 2 bases and at J to 5 bases, leaving 2 bases not matched to a gene. The CDR3 spells CASSFLAGGTGELFF. The CDR3 DNA is TGCGCCAGCAGCTTCCTAGCGGGAGGAACCGGGGAGCTGTTTTTT.

DNA of the CDR3: TGTGCCAGCAGCGTCCAAGGGAATGCCTACAATGAGCAGTTCTTC. Amino acids: CASSVQGNAYNEQFF. V usage is TRBV7-2 and J usage is TRBJ2-1; D uncertain. The germline V and J ends were trimmed by 5 bases and 2 bases, with 13 bases remaining between them. CDR1 is SGHTA, CDR2 FQGNSA, per germline. The CDR3 is 15 residues long.

This clone was recorded a few times. The V and J genes are TRBV6-5 and TRBJ1-3; D gene uncertain. The CDR3 has 14 residues. V was shortened by 6 bases and J by 0 bases, with 9 bases between the two germline ends. Germline loops: CDR1 MNHEY, CDR2 SVGAGI. The CDR3 here is CASSRYGSGNTIYF. The CDR3 nucleotides are TGTGCCAGCAGCCGGTACGGCTCTGGAAACACCATATATTTT.

V is TRBV5-6 and J is TRBJ2-7; 7 positions match TRBD1. After removal of 0 bases from V and 2 bases from J, the junction contained 8 bases not matched to a gene. Per germline, CDR1 SGHDT and CDR2 YYEEEE. The CDR3 loop spans 16 amino acids. The CDR3 here is CASSLGAGTAAYEQYF. DNA for the CDR3: TGTGCCAGCAGCTTGGGGGCCGGGACAGCAGCCTACGAGCAGTACTTC.

This clone has at least ten counts. CDR3 sequence reads: CASSAAQGFNEQYF. The CDR3 bases are TGTGCCAGCAGCGCCGCCCAGGGATTCAACGAGCAGTACTTC. The chain joins TRBV7-9 to TRBJ2-7; D might be TRBD1 (5 bases). This CDR3 is 14 amino acids long. Germline values: CDR1 SEHNR, CDR2 FQNEAQ (reference sequence). The V end was cut by 5 bases, the J end by 5 bases, with 16 bases between.

This chain links TRBV5-4 with TRBJ2-3, with TRBD2 identical over 7 bases. J lost 5 bases, V lost 4 bases, and 13 bases had no gene match. The germline V gene encodes CDR1 SGHNT and CDR2 YYREEE (reference sequence). This CDR3 contains 16 residues. The chain's CDR3 is CASSLRRRERGDTQYF. CDR3 nucleotide sequence: TGTGCCAGCAGCCTACGCCGGCGGGAGCGAGGAGATACGCAGTATTTT.

This chain joins TRBV6-6 and TRBJ2-7; TRBD1 might be the D (6 bases). This CDR3 has 15 residues. The germline gives CDR1 MNHNY, CDR2 SVGAGI (reference sequence). Trimming stripped 2 bases from V and 0 bases from J, with 11 bases between. In DNA, the CDR3 is TGTGCCAGCAGTTACACAGGGCAGAGCTCCTACGAGCAGTACTTC. It translates to CASSYTGQSSYEQYF.

V is TRBV30 and J is TRBJ1-4, with D uncertain. The CDR3 totals 17 residues. Per germline, CDR1 GTSNPN and CDR2 SVGIG (reference sequence). The ends were cut back, 0 bases at V and 1 base at J, with 15 bases in the middle. CDR3 bases: TGTGCCTGGAGTGTAGGTCTCCGTTTGGGAACTAATGAAAAACTGTTTTTT. As protein: CAWSVGLRLGTNEKLFF. Full variable domain (remainder filled in from reference TRBV30 and TRBJ1-4): SQTIHQWPATLVQPVGSPLSLECTVEGTSNPNLYWYRQAAGRGLQLLFYSVGIGQISSEVPQNLSASRPQDRQFILSSKKLLLSDSGFYLCAWSVGLRLGTNEKLFFGSGTQLSVL.

This clone came up a few times. The CDR3 sequence is CASSSTRADTQYF. DNA of the CDR3: TGTGCCAGCAGCTCAACCCGGGCAGATACGCAGTATTTT. The V gene is TRBV9, the J gene TRBJ2-3; D gene unclear. Trimming took off 4 bases at V and 4 bases at J, with 10 bases between the two ends. CDR3 length: 13 residues. Germline V CDR1 and CDR2: SGDLS, YYNGEE.